This TCR beta chain was sequenced in a study of control samples from healthy donors and cancer patients. The table came from immunoSEQ multiplex PCR; TCRdb's copy has only in-frame clones and leaves some out. The table has tens of thousands of clones, 89% seen once. The trim removed 3 bases at V and 6 bases at J, leaving 12 bases unmatched. The length of the CDR3 is 18 residues. Germline V CDR1 and CDR2: SGHRS, YFSETQ. The chain uses TRBV5-1 and TRBJ2-1; TRBD2 matches 13 bases. Sequenced material: blood. The receptor's source is a man aged 50 to 60 in good health. The CDR3 DNA is TGCGCCAGCAGCTCCCCAAGGACTAGCGGGGGTCCAATCAATGAGCAGTTCTTC. Its protein product is CASSSPRTSGGPINEQFF.